Below, 5 T cell receptor beta chains from the same sample are listed, as sequenced in a study of shared clonotypes between healthy human individuals. Sequenced by immunoSEQ multiplex PCR; TCRdb stores in-frame clones only, minus some. The sample contains roughly 770,000 clones, 90% to 98% of which appear only once. Selected positively for CCR7 and CD45RO-negative, naive CD8 cells excluded terminally differentiated effector memory CD45RA+ cells. The specimen sequenced was naive CD8+ T cells sorted from blood. The receptors were sampled from a man younger than 45 in good health.

This clone occurred once. The chain combines TRBV7-9 with TRBJ1-2; 8 bases line up with TRBD1. The V segment lost 3 bases and the J segment 7 bases; nucleotides outside the gene matches: 10. CDR1 is SEHNR, CDR2 FQNEAQ, per germline (reference sequence). CDR3 length: 15 amino acids. CDR3 protein: CASSFPDRERFGYTF. The CDR3, as DNA: TGTGCCAGCAGCTTCCCGGACAGGGAACGGTTTGGCTACACCTTC. The variable domain in full, with the rest retrieved from reference TRBV7-9 and TRBJ1-2, is DTGVSQNPRHKITKRGQNVTFRCDPISEHNRLYWYRQTLGQGPEFLTYFQNEAQLEKSRLLSDRFSAERPKGSFSTLEIQRTEQGDSAMYLCASSFPDRERFGYTFGSGTRLTVV.

The chain carries TRBV29-1 and TRBJ2-1; possibly TRBD2 for D (5 bases). Germline V gene sequence: CDR1 SQVTM, CDR2 ANQGSEA. V shed 3 bases and J shed 3 bases, with 9 bases lying between them. The CDR3 length is 13 residues. The CDR3 sequence: CSVDVEDYNEQFF. The DNA for the CDR3 is TGCAGCGTTGATGTGGAGGACTACAATGAGCAGTTCTTC.

V usage is TRBV11-2 and J usage is TRBJ1-2, with D possibly being TRBD1 (5 bases). There are 12 residues in the CDR3. The germline CDR1 and CDR2 sequences are SGHAT and FQNNGV. Trimming pared 1 base from V and 6 bases from J, leaving 6 bases between. CDR3 coding DNA: TGTGCCAGCAGCTTAGGGGGGGATGGCTACACCTTC. It is translated as CASSLGGDGYTF.

The J gene is TRBJ2-7, the V gene TRBV9; possibly TRBD2 for D (6 bases). The germline gives CDR1 SGDLS, CDR2 YYNGEE. The CDR3 has 15 amino acids. V was cut by 2 bases and J by 3 bases, with 15 bases left in between. In DNA form, the CDR3 reads TGTGCCAGCAGCGTGGGGGTAGCGGTGGACTACGAGCAGTACTTC. Translated: CASSVGVAVDYEQYF.

The table lists this clone with a count of one. This sample also contains other DNA sequences that code for the same CDR3. The CDR3 nucleotides read TGCGCCAGCAGCCAAGATCGGCTAGCGGGAGCGGATGAGCAGTTCTTC. Translating gives CASSQDRLAGADEQFF. This chain connects TRBV4-3 to TRBJ2-1, with 10 bases aligning to TRBD2. The CDR3 contains 16 residues. The germline V gene encodes CDR1 LGHNA and CDR2 YSLEER. V dropped 0 bases and J dropped 8; count of bases not matched to a gene: 7.